Shown below are 12 T cell receptor beta chains from a single sample sequenced in a study of CD8 T cells in Susac syndrome. Reverse transcription of about 0.5 to 1 ug RNA was carried out with random hexamers. TCRdb independently ran MiXCR on the immunoSEQ multiplex PCR reads; one entry per CDR3 protein. The sample has about 300,000 distinct CDR3 sequences, about 91% seen once; the top ten hold roughly 0.17%. Specimen: CD8+ T cells from PBMCs. These receptors came from a human donor with multiple sclerosis.

This clonotype has a handful of counts. The genes are TRBV25-1 and TRBJ1-1; D perhaps matches TRBD1 (5 bases). The germline V gene encodes CDR1 MGHDK and CDR2 SYGVNS. With 8 bases removed from V and 0 bases from J, the gap between germline ends came to 10 bases. The CDR3 extends over 13 amino acids. The CDR3 DNA reads as TGTGCCAGCCGTAGGGGCATGAACACTGAAGCTTTCTTT. Translation gives CASRRGMNTEAFF.

This clonotype was detected a few times. The chain recombines TRBV6-2 or TRBV6-3 with TRBJ2-7; D may be TRBD1 (6 bases). V was trimmed by 4 bases and J by 3 bases, leaving 16 bases between them. The CDR3 has 15 amino acids. From germline, CDR1 is MNHEY and CDR2 SVGEGT. CDR3 nucleotide sequence: TGTGCCAGCAGTTTACAGGGCGACGGTTTCTACGAGCAGTACTTC. Translated: CASSLQGDGFYEQYF.

This chain joins TRBV20-1 and TRBJ2-2; TRBD2 agrees at 10 bases. The CDR3 has 14 residues. Germline lookup yields CDR1 DFQATT and CDR2 SNEGSKA (reference sequence). With 2 bases clipped from V and 3 bases from J, the junction kept 0 bases outside the gene matches. Written as DNA, the CDR3 is TGCAGTGCTAGACTAGCGGGAGACACCGGGGAGCTGTTTTTT. This gives the protein CSARLAGDTGELFF.

The V call is TRBV9, the J call TRBJ1-3; D possibly corresponds to TRBD1 (6 bases). The CDR3 length is 14 residues. V lost 6 bases and J lost 4, with 14 bases in between. CDR1 is SGDLS and CDR2 is YYNGEE in the germline V gene. CDR3 in amino acids: CASTDVGAGNTIYF. Here the CDR3 DNA reads TGTGCCAGCACCGACGTGGGGGCGGGAAACACCATATATTTT.

The chain is built from TRBV7-2 and TRBJ2-5, with D tentatively TRBD2 (6 bases). Trimming removed 0 bases from V and 2 bases from J, with 10 bases in between. The CDR3 has 15 residues. Germline V gives CDR1 SGHTA, CDR2 FQGNSA. The CDR3 is CASSLAGTLQETQYF. Here the CDR3 DNA reads TGTGCCAGCAGCTTAGCCGGGACTCTTCAAGAGACCCAGTACTTC. Full variable domain (outside the CDR3, taken from reference TRBV7-2 and TRBJ2-5): GAGVSQSPSNKVTEKGKDVELRCDPISGHTALYWYRQSLGQGLEFLIYFQGNSAPDKSGLPSDRFSAERTGGSVSTLTIQRTQQEDSAVYLCASSLAGTLQETQYFGPGTRLLVL.

In this sample, this clonotype turned up a few times. The gene calls are TRBV6-1 and TRBJ2-2; no clear D gene. The CDR3 length is 14 residues. Trimming cost V 5 bases and J 3 bases, with 10 bases left between them. Germline-derived CDR1 and CDR2 are MNHNS and SASEGT. CDR3 region: CASSLGPYTGELFF. The CDR3 DNA sequence: TGTGCCAGCAGTCTAGGTCCCTACACCGGGGAGCTGTTTTTT.

The chain recombines TRBV5-1 with TRBJ2-2, with D unresolved. The V gene lost 6 bases and the J gene lost 6 bases, with 12 bases spanning the gap. The CDR3 length is 13 residues. From germline, CDR1 is SGHRS and CDR2 YFSETQ. The CDR3 coding sequence is TGCGCCAGCACCCCGAGTGGGCCCGGGGAGCTGTTTTTT. It translates to CASTPSGPGELFF.

The chain joins TRBV19 to TRBJ2-2; 9 nucleotides agree with TRBD1. V lost 4 bases to trimming and J lost 5 bases; unmatched junction nucleotides: 5. Germline CDR1 LNHDA, CDR2 SQIVND (reference sequence). CDR3 length: 15 residues. CDR3 loop: CASSTPGQGTGELFF. CDR3 nucleotide sequence: TGTGCCAGTAGTACCCCGGGACAGGGAACCGGGGAGCTGTTTTTT.

In DNA, the CDR3 is TGTGCCAGCAGTGACTCGAGGGAGGGCCAGATAGATACGCAGTATTTT. It yields the protein CASSDSREGQIDTQYF. The chain has TRBV6-4 and TRBJ2-3; 7 bases are a match to TRBD2. V gave up 0 bases and J gave up 5 bases; unmatched junction bases: 8. This CDR3 comprises 16 residues. Looked up from germline, CDR1 is MRHNA and CDR2 is SNTAGT.

V gene TRBV4-3 combines with J gene TRBJ2-5, with a possible D match to TRBD2 (5 bases). The germline V gene has CDR1 LGHNA and CDR2 YSLEER. This CDR3 contains 16 residues. V was trimmed by 4 bases and J by 5 bases, leaving 20 bases between them. CDR3 sequence: CASSPLQTTGEETQYF. CDR3 coding DNA: TGCGCCAGCAGCCCCCTGCAGACTACCGGGGAGGAGACCCAGTACTTC.

The chain employs TRBV2 and TRBJ2-3, with a tentative D call TRBD2 (6 bases). Germline values: CDR1 SNHLY, CDR2 FYNNEI. V was pared by 3 bases and J by 2 bases, with 15 bases between. The CDR3 is 16 residues long. The CDR3, as DNA: TGTGCCAGCAGTGACCTAGGGAGGACCGTCACAGATACGCAGTATTTT. It yields the protein CASSDLGRTVTDTQYF.

The V and J genes are TRBV6-1 and TRBJ1-5; 8 nucleotides align to TRBD1. Trimming cost V 0 bases and J 2 bases; bases outside gene matches: 6. The CDR3 loop spans 17 amino acids. Germline V gene sequence: CDR1 MNHNS, CDR2 SASEGT. Here the CDR3 DNA reads TGTGCCAGCAGTGAAGCCGCAGGGGGCTACGGCAATCAGCCCCAGCATTTT. It codes for CASSEAAGGYGNQPQHF.